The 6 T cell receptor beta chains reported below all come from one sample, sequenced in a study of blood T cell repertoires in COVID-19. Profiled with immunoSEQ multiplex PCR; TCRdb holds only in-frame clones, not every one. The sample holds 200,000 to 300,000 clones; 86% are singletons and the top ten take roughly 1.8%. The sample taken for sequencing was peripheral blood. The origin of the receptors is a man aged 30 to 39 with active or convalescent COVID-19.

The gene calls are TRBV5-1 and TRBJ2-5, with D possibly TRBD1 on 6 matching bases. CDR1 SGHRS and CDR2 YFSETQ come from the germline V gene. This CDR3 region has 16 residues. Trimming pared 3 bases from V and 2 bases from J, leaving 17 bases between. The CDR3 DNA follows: TGCGCCAGCAGCTCATTAGGGGGTCTCCGGCAAGAGACCCAGTACTTC. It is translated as CASSSLGGLRQETQYF.

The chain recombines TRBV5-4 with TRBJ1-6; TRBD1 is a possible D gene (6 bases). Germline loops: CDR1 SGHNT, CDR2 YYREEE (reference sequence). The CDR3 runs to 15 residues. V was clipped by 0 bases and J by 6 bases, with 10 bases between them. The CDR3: CASSLAFRGNSPLHF. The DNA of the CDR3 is TGTGCCAGCAGCTTGGCCTTCAGGGGTAATTCACCCCTCCACTTT.

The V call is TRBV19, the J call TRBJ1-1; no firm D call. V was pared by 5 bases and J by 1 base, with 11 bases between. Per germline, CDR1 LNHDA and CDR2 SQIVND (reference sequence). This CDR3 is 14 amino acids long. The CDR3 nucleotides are TGTGCCAGTAGTCCCAGAGGCAGGAACACTGAAGCTTTCTTT. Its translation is CASSPRGRNTEAFF. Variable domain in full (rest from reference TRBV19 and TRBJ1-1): DGGITQSPKYLFRKEGQNVTLSCEQNLNHDAMYWYRQDPGQGLRLIYYSQIVNDFQKGDIAEGYSVSREKKESFPLTVTSAQKNPTAFYLCASSPRGRNTEAFFGQGTRLTVV.

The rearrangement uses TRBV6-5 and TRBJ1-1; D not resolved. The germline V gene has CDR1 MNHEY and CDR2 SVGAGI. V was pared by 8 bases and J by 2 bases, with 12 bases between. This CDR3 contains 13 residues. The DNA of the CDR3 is TGTGCCAGCGGGCTTCAAATTAACACTGAAGCTTTCTTT. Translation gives CASGLQINTEAFF.

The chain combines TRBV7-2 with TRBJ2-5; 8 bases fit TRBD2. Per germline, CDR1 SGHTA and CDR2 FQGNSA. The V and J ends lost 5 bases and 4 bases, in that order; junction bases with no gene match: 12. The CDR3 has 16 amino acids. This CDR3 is CASSRLSGGFGETQYF. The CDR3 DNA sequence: TGTGCCAGCAGCCGCTTGTCGGGGGGGTTCGGAGAGACCCAGTACTTC.

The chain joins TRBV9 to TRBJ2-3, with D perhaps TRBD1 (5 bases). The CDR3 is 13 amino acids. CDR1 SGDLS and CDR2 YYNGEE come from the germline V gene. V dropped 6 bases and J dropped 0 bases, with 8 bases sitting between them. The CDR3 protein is CASKGPSTDTQYF. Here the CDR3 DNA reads TGTGCCAGCAAGGGGCCCAGCACAGATACGCAGTATTTT.